Listed below are T cell receptor beta chains from one sample, sequenced in a study of T cells in Graves' hyperthyroidism and ophthalmopathy. TCRdb re-called the multiplex PCR reads with MiXCR, one entry per CDR3 protein. The sample holds 210,000 or so distinct CDR3 sequences, 15% to 20% seen once. Sequenced material: blood. The receptors derive from a man aged 50-60 years with Graves' hyperthyroidism. The CDR3 runs from the conserved cysteine through the conserved F or W. D genes are given only for firm matches. Some rows have no size entry. The others give once, few or many, or a class for an expanded clone.

CDR3nt: TGTGCCAGCAGTATGACGGTAGATACGCAGTATTTT
CDR3aa: CASSMTVDTQYF
d_gene: .
j_gene: TRBJ2-3
v_gene: TRBV7-6
len: 12
abundance: .

CDR3nt: TGCAGTACTCCCTCTAACTATGGCTACACCTTC
CDR3aa: CSTPSNYGYTF
d_gene: .
j_gene: TRBJ1-2
v_gene: TRBV20-1
len: 11
abundance: few

CDR3nt: TGTGCCAGCAGTCACAGGGGGCGCATAGATACGCAGTATTTT
CDR3aa: CASSHRGRIDTQYF
d_gene: TRBD1
j_gene: TRBJ2-3
v_gene: TRBV12-3/TRBV12-4
len: 14
abundance: few

CDR3nt: TGTGCCACCAGTGAAGCCGGACTAGCGGCTAGAACAGATACGCAGTATTTT
CDR3aa: CATSEAGLAARTDTQYF
d_gene: TRBD2
j_gene: TRBJ2-3
v_gene: TRBV24-1
len: 17
abundance: few

CDR3nt: TGTGCCAGCAGTAAAACGATTCGACGGGAGGTAAACGCGAACACCGGGGAGCTGTTTTTT
CDR3aa: CASSKTIRREVNANTGELFF
d_gene: TRBD2
j_gene: TRBJ2-2
v_gene: TRBV6-2/TRBV6-3
len: 20
abundance: .

CDR3nt: TGTGCCAGCAGTGGGACTCCCACCGGGGAGCTGTTTTTT
CDR3aa: CASSGTPTGELFF
d_gene: .
j_gene: TRBJ2-2
v_gene: TRBV12-3/TRBV12-4
len: 13
abundance: many

CDR3nt: TGCGCCAGCAGCCAAGATAGCAGGTCTAATGAAAAACTGTTTTTT
CDR3aa: CASSQDSRSNEKLFF
d_gene: .
j_gene: TRBJ1-4
v_gene: TRBV4-3
len: 15
abundance: .

CDR3nt: TGCAGTGCTAGTGACCGAGCCAGGCGCCCCTACGAGCAGTACTTC
CDR3aa: CSASDRARRPYEQYF
d_gene: .
j_gene: TRBJ2-7
v_gene: TRBV20-1
len: 15
abundance: .

CDR3nt: TGCAGTGCTAGGGGGACAGGGGGCTGGACAGATACGCAGTATTTT
CDR3aa: CSARGTGGWTDTQYF
d_gene: TRBD1
j_gene: TRBJ2-3
v_gene: TRBV20-1
len: 15
abundance: many

CDR3nt: TGTGCCAGCAGTGAACCCAGGGTAAACTATGGCTACACCTTC
CDR3aa: CASSEPRVNYGYTF
d_gene: .
j_gene: TRBJ1-2
v_gene: TRBV6-1
len: 14
abundance: many

CDR3nt: TGTGCCAGCAGCTTAGTGATGCCGGTGAACACTGAAGCTTTCTTT
CDR3aa: CASSLVMPVNTEAFF
d_gene: .
j_gene: TRBJ1-1
v_gene: TRBV11-3
len: 15
abundance: many

CDR3nt: TGTGCCAGCAGTAAACCGGGACTAGCGGGAGGGCTTGAGTTCTTC
CDR3aa: CASSKPGLAGGLEFF
d_gene: TRBD2
j_gene: TRBJ2-1
v_gene: TRBV12-3/TRBV12-4
len: 15
abundance: many

CDR3nt: TGTGCCATCCGCGGTGGACCCCTAAATTCACCCCTCCACTTT
CDR3aa: CAIRGGPLNSPLHF
d_gene: .
j_gene: TRBJ1-6
v_gene: TRBV6-1
len: 14
abundance: .

CDR3nt: TGCAGTGCTAGAGACGTTTCCACAGATACGCAGTATTTT
CDR3aa: CSARDVSTDTQYF
d_gene: .
j_gene: TRBJ2-3
v_gene: TRBV20-1
len: 13
abundance: .

CDR3nt: TGTGCCAGCAGTGAACGTCGGCAGGGAGACTACGAGCAGTACTTC
CDR3aa: CASSERRQGDYEQYF
d_gene: .
j_gene: TRBJ2-7
v_gene: TRBV6-1
len: 15
abundance: many

CDR3nt: TGTGCCAGCAAGGAGCTCGCTAGCGGACTTTACAATGAGCAGTTCTTC
CDR3aa: CASKELASGLYNEQFF
d_gene: TRBD2
j_gene: TRBJ2-1
v_gene: TRBV6-1
len: 16
abundance: few

CDR3nt: TGCAGTGCTCTTAGCGGGAGGGAAGCCAAAAACATTCAGTACTTC
CDR3aa: CSALSGREAKNIQYF
d_gene: TRBD2
j_gene: TRBJ2-4
v_gene: TRBV20-1
len: 15
abundance: many

CDR3nt: TGTGCCAGCAGTTTGAGGGGGTATAATTCACCCCTCCACTTT
CDR3aa: CASSLRGYNSPLHF
d_gene: .
j_gene: TRBJ1-6
v_gene: TRBV28
len: 14
abundance: .

CDR3nt: TGTGCCAGCAGCTTAGGAACTCATTCCTACAATGAGCAGTTCTTC
CDR3aa: CASSLGTHSYNEQFF
d_gene: .
j_gene: TRBJ2-1
v_gene: TRBV11-1
len: 15
abundance: many

CDR3nt: TGTGCCAGCAGCTCCGAGGGTATTTCACCCCTCCACTTT
CDR3aa: CASSSEGISPLHF
d_gene: .
j_gene: TRBJ1-6
v_gene: TRBV11-1
len: 13
abundance: few

CDR3nt: TGTGCCAGTCGACTACAGGGGGTTTTTGGAGAGACCCAGTACTTC
CDR3aa: CASRLQGVFGETQYF
d_gene: TRBD1
j_gene: TRBJ2-5
v_gene: TRBV2
len: 15
abundance: .

CDR3nt: TGTGCCAGCAGCTTGTCTCTGGGCAGGGGGCCTGGTGAAAAACTGTTTTTT
CDR3aa: CASSLSLGRGPGEKLFF
d_gene: TRBD1
j_gene: TRBJ1-4
v_gene: TRBV5-5
len: 17
abundance: few

CDR3nt: TGTGCCAGCAGTCTTTCCAAAGAGACCCAGTACTTC
CDR3aa: CASSLSKETQYF
d_gene: .
j_gene: TRBJ2-5
v_gene: TRBV12-3/TRBV12-4
len: 12
abundance: .

CDR3nt: TGTGCCAGCAGCCGGGGGGCGGTTCTAAACAATGAGCAGTTCTTC
CDR3aa: CASSRGAVLNNEQFF
d_gene: .
j_gene: TRBJ2-1
v_gene: TRBV12-3/TRBV12-4
len: 15
abundance: few

CDR3nt: TGCGCCAGCAGCTTGGGACAGGGGGCGCACCACGAGCAGTACTTC
CDR3aa: CASSLGQGAHHEQYF
d_gene: TRBD1
j_gene: TRBJ2-7
v_gene: TRBV5-1
len: 15
abundance: .

CDR3nt: TGTGCCAGCAGTTACCCTAGCGGGGGTTCACGTTACAATGAGCAGTTCTTC
CDR3aa: CASSYPSGGSRYNEQFF
d_gene: TRBD2
j_gene: TRBJ2-1
v_gene: TRBV6-2/TRBV6-3
len: 17
abundance: .

CDR3nt: TGTGCCAGCAGCCACAGGACCTTCTATGGCTACACCTTC
CDR3aa: CASSHRTFYGYTF
d_gene: .
j_gene: TRBJ1-2
v_gene: TRBV11-2
len: 13
abundance: many

CDR3nt: TGCGCCAGCAGCCAAGATGTATGGAGCGGCGGCGGGTCCGGGGAGCTGTTTTTT
CDR3aa: CASSQDVWSGGGSGELFF
d_gene: .
j_gene: TRBJ2-2
v_gene: TRBV4-3
len: 18
abundance: few

CDR3nt: TGTGCCAGCAGTTACTCGAGGGACATGAACACCGGGGAGCTGGTTTTT
CDR3aa: CASSYSRDMNTGELVF
d_gene: .
j_gene: TRBJ2-2
v_gene: TRBV6-2/TRBV6-3
len: 16
abundance: .

CDR3nt: TGTGCCAGCAGTTTATCCGGGCCCTACAATGAGCAGTTCTTC
CDR3aa: CASSLSGPYNEQFF
d_gene: .
j_gene: TRBJ2-1
v_gene: TRBV27
len: 14
abundance: .

CDR3nt: TGTGCCACCAGTGACGGGTCGACTAGCGGGTCCCCCGGTGAGCAGTTCTTC
CDR3aa: CATSDGSTSGSPGEQFF
d_gene: TRBD2
j_gene: TRBJ2-1
v_gene: TRBV24-1
len: 17
abundance: .

CDR3nt: TGTGCCAGCAGCTTAGCGAGAGGGGTGATAAACACTGAAGCTTTCTTT
CDR3aa: CASSLARGVINTEAFF
d_gene: .
j_gene: TRBJ1-1
v_gene: TRBV7-9
len: 16
abundance: many

CDR3nt: TGCAGTGCTAGACTCCTAGCCAGCTACAATGAGCAGTTCTTC
CDR3aa: CSARLLASYNEQFF
d_gene: .
j_gene: TRBJ2-1
v_gene: TRBV20-1
len: 14
abundance: many

CDR3nt: TGTGCCACCAGTGACACCGGGACAGGCCACACAGATACGCAGTATTTT
CDR3aa: CATSDTGTGHTDTQYF
d_gene: TRBD1
j_gene: TRBJ2-3
v_gene: TRBV24-1
len: 16
abundance: few

CDR3nt: TGCAGGGTGGGGCGGGGATGGACTGAAGCTTTCTTT
CDR3aa: CRVGRGWTEAFF
d_gene: .
j_gene: TRBJ1-1
v_gene: TRBV20-1
len: 12
abundance: .

CDR3nt: TGCGCCAGCAGCTTCGGACAGTTGAACACTGAAGCTTTCTTT
CDR3aa: CASSFGQLNTEAFF
d_gene: .
j_gene: TRBJ1-1
v_gene: TRBV5-1
len: 14
abundance: few

CDR3nt: TGCAGTGCGATGGGGACTAGCGGGGTAACGTCCTACAATGAGCAGTTCTTC
CDR3aa: CSAMGTSGVTSYNEQFF
d_gene: TRBD2
j_gene: TRBJ2-1
v_gene: TRBV20-1
len: 17
abundance: few

CDR3nt: TGTGCCAGCAGCTTAGCCTTTGGAACGGGCAGCACAGATACGCAGTATTTT
CDR3aa: CASSLAFGTGSTDTQYF
d_gene: .
j_gene: TRBJ2-3
v_gene: TRBV11-2
len: 17
abundance: .

CDR3nt: TGTGCCAGCAGCTTACAGGGCGCGGGTGGCTACGAGCAGTACTTC
CDR3aa: CASSLQGAGGYEQYF
d_gene: .
j_gene: TRBJ2-7
v_gene: TRBV7-2
len: 15
abundance: few

CDR3nt: TGTGCCATCGCCGGGACAGACAACACTGAAGCTTTCTTT
CDR3aa: CAIAGTDNTEAFF
d_gene: TRBD1
j_gene: TRBJ1-1
v_gene: TRBV10-3
len: 13
abundance: many

CDR3nt: TGTGCCAGCGGCACAGGGGGCGTGGATTCACCCCTCCACTTT
CDR3aa: CASGTGGVDSPLHF
d_gene: TRBD1
j_gene: TRBJ1-6
v_gene: TRBV6-1
len: 14
abundance: few

CDR3nt: TGTGCCAGCAGCCAAGCGTCTTACAGTGACTCTAACTATGGCTACACCTTC
CDR3aa: CASSQASYSDSNYGYTF
d_gene: .
j_gene: TRBJ1-2
v_gene: TRBV3-1
len: 17
abundance: few

CDR3nt: TGCAGTGCTAGAAAGCTAGCGGGAGGGCACAATGAGCAGTTCTTC
CDR3aa: CSARKLAGGHNEQFF
d_gene: TRBD2
j_gene: TRBJ2-1
v_gene: TRBV20-1
len: 15
abundance: .

CDR3nt: TGTGCCCGCAGCCAGGGACTAGCGGGACAAGAGACCCAGTACTTC
CDR3aa: CARSQGLAGQETQYF
d_gene: TRBD2
j_gene: TRBJ2-5
v_gene: TRBV3-1
len: 15
abundance: .